The 6 T cell receptor beta chains listed next were all sequenced from one sample in a study of vaccination and CD4 T cells after COVID-19. The Oncomine TCR Beta short-read assay was applied to DNA of cultured CD4+ T cells. TCRdb recomputed calls from the PCR reads with MiXCR, one row per CDR3 protein. Seen here are 15,000 or so distinct CDR3 sequences, roughly 60% observed once, and the top ten hold about 7.2%. Documented treatment: 10-day PBMC culture with coronavirus spike peptide pools or control peptides (ViraFEST assay). These receptors are not linked to any known antigen. The sequenced material came from CD4+ T cells from blood, cultured in vitro. The receptors originated from a human donor who had recovered from COVID-19.

The J gene is TRBJ2-5, the V gene TRBV6-4, with 9 bases aligning to TRBD2. CDR3 size: 16 residues. Per germline, CDR1 MRHNA and CDR2 SNTAGT. V was pared by 4 bases and J by 4 bases, with 10 bases of the junction left unmatched. The CDR3 reads CASSAVGRGGVETQYF. The CDR3 region has the DNA TGTGCCAGCAGTGCTGTTGGGCGGGGGGGCGTAGAGACCCAGTACTTC.

This clonotype came up a few times. The chain is built from TRBV15 and TRBJ1-6; the D is unclear. Germline V gives CDR1 LNHNV, CDR2 YYDKDF (reference sequence). V gave up 0 bases and J gave up 9 bases, with 6 bases separating them. The CDR3 runs 13 residues. The CDR3 DNA sequence: TGTGCCACCAGCAGAGAGGTAGTTTCACCCCTCCACTTT. This sequence encodes CATSREVVSPLHF.

The rearrangement links TRBV12-3 or TRBV12-4 to TRBJ1-1; TRBD1 is a possible D gene (5 bases). V lost 4 bases and J lost 0, with 15 bases in between. The CDR3 is 16 residues long. The CDR3 bases are TGTGCCAGCAGTTCTAGAACCGGGACGGTGAACACTGAAGCTTTCTTT. It codes for CASSSRTGTVNTEAFF.

The J gene is TRBJ2-7, the V gene TRBV20-1; possibly TRBD1 for D (6 bases). Germline V gene data show CDR1 as DFQATT and CDR2 as SNEGSKA (reference sequence). There are 12 residues in the CDR3. V was cut by 3 bases and J by 2 bases, with 8 bases left in between. The CDR3 sequence: CSARDRTYEQYF. The CDR3 DNA is TGCAGTGCTAGGGACAGAACCTACGAGCAGTACTTC.

The V gene is TRBV6-1, the J gene TRBJ2-5; D is ambiguous. The ends were cut back, 6 bases at V and 1 base at J, with 9 bases in the middle. CDR3 length: 13 residues. Germline CDR1 and CDR2: MNHNS and SASEGT. The CDR3 coding sequence is TGTGCCAGCAGCCAGGATTTCCAAGAGACCCAGTACTTC. It codes for CASSQDFQETQYF.

This clonotype was seen a few times. The chain links TRBV6-2 or TRBV6-3 to TRBJ2-7; D possibly corresponds to TRBD2 (6 bases). The germline V gene has CDR1 MNHEY and CDR2 SVGEGT. V was pared by 4 bases and J by 0 bases, with 16 bases between. CDR3 size: 16 residues. The CDR3 is CASSFWPLANSYEQYF. CDR3 in DNA: TGTGCCAGCAGTTTCTGGCCTCTAGCGAACTCCTACGAGCAGTACTTC.